The rows below give T cell receptor beta chains drawn from one sample of a study of OX40 agonist ivuxolimab in advanced cancers. Measured with immunoSEQ multiplex PCR; TCRdb has only the in-frame clones, and not every one. This sample carries fewer than 45,000 clones, 70% to 90% of them seen once, and the ten largest clones take about 16%. The specimen comprised CD4+ or CD8+ T cells sorted from blood, sampled in a trial of the OX40 agonist ivuxolimab. These receptors were taken from an adult with an advanced solid tumor such as melanoma, head and neck, liver or kidney cancer. Both conserved end residues are part of each CDR3. The D gene is left open where the match is weak. Clone sizes are given selectively: once, few, many, or a class where the clone is expanded.

size: .
V: TRBV12-5
D: TRBD1
J: TRBJ2-2
CDR3: CASGLGSRTGRTGELFF
DNA: TGTGCTAGTGGTTTGGGCTCCCGGACAGGGAGAACCGGGGAGCTGTTTTTT

size: few
V: TRBV19
D: TRBD1
J: TRBJ2-7
CDR3: CASSIAGTGHYEQYF
DNA: TGTGCCAGTAGTATAGCCGGGACAGGGCACTACGAGCAGTACTTC

size: once
V: TRBV5-8
D: .
J: TRBJ1-1
CDR3: CASSLAYITEAFF
DNA: TGTGCCAGCAGCTTGGCGTATATCACTGAAGCTTTCTTT

size: .
V: TRBV19
D: TRBD1
J: TRBJ1-3
CDR3: CASSIRDSSGNTIYF
DNA: TGTGCCAGTAGTATTAGGGACAGCTCTGGAAACACCATATATTTT

size: once
V: TRBV7-8
D: .
J: TRBJ2-4
CDR3: CASSLGSTLEWGIQYF
DNA: TGTGCCAGCAGCTTAGGGTCTACCCTAGAGTGGGGCATTCAGTACTTC

size: .
V: TRBV19
D: TRBD2
J: TRBJ2-1
CDR3: CASSLSSGAYNEQFF
DNA: TGTGCCAGTAGTTTGTCTAGCGGAGCCTACAATGAGCAGTTCTTC

size: .
V: TRBV28
D: TRBD2
J: TRBJ2-7
CDR3: CASSFPIAGGSTEQYF
DNA: TGTGCCAGCAGTTTTCCTATAGCGGGAGGATCCACCGAGCAGTACTTC

size: .
V: TRBV13
D: .
J: TRBJ2-1
CDR3: CASSYSSYNEQFF
DNA: TGTGCCAGCAGCTACAGCTCCTACAATGAGCAGTTCTTC

size: .
V: TRBV29-1
D: .
J: TRBJ1-2
CDR3: CSVEGGFEGDYGYTF
DNA: TGCAGCGTTGAGGGAGGGTTTGAGGGTGACTATGGCTACACCTTC

size: .
V: TRBV29-1
D: .
J: TRBJ1-1
CDR3: CSVEAIPSRGGGTEAFF
DNA: TGCAGCGTTGAAGCTATCCCCTCCCGGGGGGGAGGGACTGAAGCTTTCTTT

size: .
V: TRBV6-5
D: .
J: TRBJ1-1
CDR3: CASSSSEAGNTEAFF
DNA: TGTGCCAGCAGTTCATCGGAGGCGGGGAACACTGAAGCTTTCTTT

size: .
V: TRBV5-5
D: TRBD1
J: TRBJ1-1
CDR3: CASSLESRGWTEAFF
DNA: TGTGCCAGCAGCTTGGAGAGCAGGGGGTGGACTGAAGCTTTCTTT

size: .
V: TRBV11-2
D: .
J: TRBJ2-1
CDR3: CASSPSYNEQFF
DNA: TGTGCCAGCTCACCCTCCTACAATGAGCAGTTCTTC

size: .
V: TRBV5-5
D: .
J: TRBJ1-1
CDR3: CASSLVGQGGDTEAFF
DNA: TGTGCCAGCAGCTTGGTGGGGCAGGGAGGCGACACTGAAGCTTTCTTT

size: .
V: TRBV19
D: .
J: TRBJ1-2
CDR3: CASSIDQARPYGYTF
DNA: TGTGCCAGTAGTATAGATCAGGCCAGGCCCTATGGCTACACCTTC

size: .
V: TRBV27
D: .
J: TRBJ1-1
CDR3: CASMLSLNTEAFF
DNA: TGTGCCAGCATGCTAAGCCTGAACACTGAAGCTTTCTTT

size: .
V: TRBV9
D: TRBD1
J: TRBJ2-7
CDR3: CASSAKTGPYEQYF
DNA: TGTGCCAGCAGCGCGAAGACAGGGCCCTACGAGCAGTACTTC

size: .
V: TRBV4-3
D: TRBD2
J: TRBJ2-1
CDR3: CASSQVLAGGLYNEQFF
DNA: TGCGCCAGCAGCCAAGTGCTAGCGGGGGGCCTTTACAATGAGCAGTTCTTC

size: .
V: TRBV7-8
D: .
J: TRBJ1-1
CDR3: CASSLGRIMNTEAFF
DNA: TGTGCCAGCAGCTTAGGGCGGATTATGAACACTGAAGCTTTCTTT

size: once
V: TRBV4-3
D: .
J: TRBJ2-5
CDR3: CASSRPGEEEETQYF
DNA: TGCGCCAGCAGCCGGCCTGGGGAGGAGGAGGAGACCCAGTACTTC

size: once
V: TRBV11-3
D: .
J: TRBJ2-3
CDR3: CASSRIYWTTDTQYF
DNA: TGTGCCAGCAGCCGTATTTATTGGACCACAGATACGCAGTATTTT

size: .
V: TRBV19
D: .
J: TRBJ2-1
CDR3: CASIGVNNEQFF
DNA: TGTGCCAGTATAGGGGTAAACAATGAGCAGTTCTTC

size: .
V: TRBV11-2
D: TRBD2
J: TRBJ2-7
CDR3: CASSLGEGGGSSYEQYF
DNA: TGTGCCAGCAGCTTAGGGGAAGGCGGGGGGAGCTCCTACGAGCAGTACTTC

size: .
V: TRBV5-4
D: .
J: TRBJ1-1
CDR3: CASSLGGSRATEAFF
DNA: TGTGCCAGCAGCTTGGGTGGGAGTCGTGCCACTGAAGCTTTCTTT

size: .
V: TRBV27
D: .
J: TRBJ2-4
CDR3: CASRRGGPLAKNIQYF
DNA: TGTGCCAGCCGCAGGGGAGGGCCGCTAGCCAAAAACATTCAGTACTTC

size: .
V: TRBV5-4
D: .
J: TRBJ2-7
CDR3: CASSTSGTRNYEQYF
DNA: TGTGCCAGCAGCACCTCCGGGACACGGAACTACGAGCAGTACTTC

size: .
V: TRBV11-1
D: TRBD1
J: TRBJ1-6
CDR3: CASSPDRGSPLHF
DNA: TGTGCCAGCAGCCCTGACAGGGGGTCACCCCTCCACTTT

size: .
V: TRBV4-1
D: .
J: TRBJ2-7
CDR3: CASSQDTGITYEQYF
DNA: TGCGCCAGCAGCCAAGATACGGGAATTACCTACGAGCAGTACTTC

size: .
V: TRBV10-3
D: TRBD1
J: TRBJ2-7
CDR3: CAISESAGGYEQYF
DNA: TGTGCCATCAGTGAGTCGGCAGGGGGCTACGAGCAGTACTTC

size: .
V: TRBV7-2
D: .
J: TRBJ2-1
CDR3: CASSLGLISSYNEQFF
DNA: TGTGCCAGCAGCTTAGGGTTAATCAGCTCCTACAATGAGCAGTTCTTC

size: .
V: TRBV4-3
D: .
J: TRBJ1-1
CDR3: CASSQELPDGANEAFF
DNA: TGCGCCAGCAGCCAAGAACTCCCGGACGGGGCGAATGAAGCTTTCTTT

size: .
V: TRBV4-3
D: .
J: TRBJ2-3
CDR3: CASSLNGGGPTDTQYF
DNA: TGCGCCAGCAGCCTGAACGGAGGAGGGCCTACGGATACGCAGTATTTT

size: .
V: TRBV30
D: TRBD2
J: TRBJ2-5
CDR3: CAWTRGESPETQYF
DNA: TGTGCCTGGACGCGGGGGGAGTCCCCTGAGACCCAGTACTTC

size: few
V: TRBV4-1
D: .
J: TRBJ2-4
CDR3: CASSRVGALDIQYF
DNA: TGCGCCAGCAGCCGCGTTGGGGCGCTGGACATTCAGTACTTC

size: .
V: TRBV9
D: .
J: TRBJ2-1
CDR3: CASSALGNEQFF
DNA: TGTGCCAGCAGCGCCCTCGGCAATGAGCAGTTCTTC

size: .
V: TRBV5-4
D: .
J: TRBJ2-2
CDR3: CASGTGELFF
DNA: TGTGCCAGCGGCACCGGGGAGCTGTTTTTT

size: .
V: TRBV7-2
D: .
J: TRBJ2-7
CDR3: CASSFGPGRCEYPYEQYF
DNA: TGTGCCAGCAGCTTTGGGCCAGGGAGGTGTGAGTACCCCTACGAGCAGTACTTC

size: .
V: TRBV9
D: TRBD1
J: TRBJ1-1
CDR3: CASSKPGTGEGGTEAFF
DNA: TGTGCCAGCAGCAAACCCGGGACAGGGGAGGGTGGCACTGAAGCTTTCTTT

size: .
V: TRBV6-6
D: .
J: TRBJ2-7
CDR3: CASSYSNLYEQYF
DNA: TGTGCCAGCAGTTACTCGAATTTGTACGAGCAGTACTTC

size: .
V: TRBV19
D: TRBD1
J: TRBJ1-3
CDR3: CASSFSFRDRGRNTIYF
DNA: TGTGCCAGTAGTTTCTCCTTCCGGGACAGGGGGAGAAACACCATATATTTT

size: .
V: TRBV30
D: .
J: TRBJ1-1
CDR3: CAWSVRNTEAFF
DNA: TGTGCCTGGAGTGTGAGGAACACTGAAGCTTTCTTT